This T cell receptor (beta chain) was recovered during a study of OX40 agonist ivuxolimab in advanced cancers. Study at large: Patients achieving partial responses numbered three: one hepatocellular carcinoma case and two cutaneous melanoma cases.

Looked up from germline, CDR1 is SGHRS and CDR2 is YFSETQ. Trimming pared 4 bases from V and 7 bases from J, leaving 8 bases between. This CDR3 is built from 12 residues. The data were produced by immunoSEQ multiplex PCR, yet TCRdb's version contains in-frame clones alone and is incomplete. The repertoire has roughly 57,000 clones, roughly 90% of them found once; the top ten carry roughly 17%. The V call is TRBV5-1, the J call TRBJ1-4, with D uncertain. The source material was CD4+ or CD8+ T cells sorted from blood, sampled in a trial of the OX40 agonist ivuxolimab. This sequence was found in an adult with an advanced solid tumor such as melanoma, head and neck, liver or kidney cancer. CDR3: CASSEESEKLFF. CDR3 in DNA: TGCGCCAGCAGCGAGGAAAGTGAAAAACTGTTTTTT. Complete variable domain (other parts from reference TRBV5-1 and TRBJ1-4): KAGVTQTPRYLIKTRGQQVTLSCSPISGHRSVSWYQQTPGQGLQFLFEYFSETQRNKGNFPGRFSGRQFSNSRSEMNVSTLELGDSALYLCASSEESEKLFFGSGTQLSVL.